This T cell receptor beta chain was profiled in a study of blood T cells in healthy people across ages. General study findings and limits: Diversity estimates from one million T cells were considered underestimates.

A remark on this clonotype: Its antigen remains unknown.

CDR1 and CDR2 from the germline V gene are MNHNY and SVGAGI (reference sequence). Losses at the gene ends were 6 bases for V and 1 base for J; bases not matched to a gene: 9. This CDR3 is built from 15 residues. Primers used in a second PCR of about 6 to 11 cycles were a sample-barcoded 5' primer and a J-beta primer mix. Sequencing yielded, for each sample, at least 2.5 million paired-end reads carrying CDR3. TCRdb used MiXCR to reprocess the 5' RACE reads, holding one entry per CDR3 protein. The sample contains hundreds of thousands of distinct CDR3 sequences, roughly half of which appear only once.

The sequenced sample was blood. The chain employs TRBV6-6 and TRBJ2-7, with 7 bases fitting TRBD1. The clonotype comes from a woman of 80 years or more in good health. The CDR3 sequence: CASSGDRVESYEQYF. Here the CDR3 DNA reads TGTGCCAGCAGCGGTGACAGGGTTGAATCCTACGAGCAGTACTTC.